The 22 T cell receptor beta chains presented below share a single source sample, sequenced in a study of T-cell reconstitution after alpha-beta-depleted transplantation in children (dated by TCRdb to the mid-2010s). The library was obtained by PCR. Data came from an Illumina HiSeq 2500. TCR library preparation used molecular barcoding, with unique molecular identifiers applied to normalize quantification of the TCRbeta repertoire. The public reads were reanalyzed by TCRdb: fastp trimming at Q25, MiXCR alignment, in-frame beta chains only. A single entry per CDR3 protein holds the most common genes and DNA from its merged rows. The sample profile shows about 610,000 distinct CDR3 sequences; roughly a tenth of them were found once. The ten largest make up less than 5% of the sample. This sample comprised PBMCs from the stem cell graft donor, obtained from the stem cell graft. Receptors were obtained from a human donor who donated a stem cell graft to a child with acute myeloid leukemia.

There are many counts of this clonotype. The V and J genes are TRBV10-3 and TRBJ2-1, with TRBD2 matching over 9 bases. CDR3 length equals 16 residues. CDR1 ENHRY and CDR2 SYGVKD come from the germline V gene. The V gene end was trimmed by 6 bases and the J gene end by 8 bases; junction bases not matched to a gene: 14. CDR3 residues: CAISPSKRGRGDEQFF. In DNA form, the CDR3 reads TGTGCCATCAGCCCCTCAAAGCGCGGGAGGGGGGATGAGCAGTTCTTC.

This chain joins TRBV6-1 and TRBJ1-2, with 7 positions matching TRBD1. Trimming removed 8 bases from V and 5 bases from J; junction bases left unmatched: 14. Germline V gives CDR1 MNHNS, CDR2 SASEGT. This CDR3 comprises 15 residues. The CDR3 spells CASGYRQGKNYGYTF. The CDR3 nucleotides read TGTGCCAGCGGCTATAGACAGGGAAAGAATTATGGCTACACCTTC.

The V gene is TRBV6-2 or TRBV6-3, the J gene TRBJ2-7, with D unresolved. Germline values: CDR1 MNHEY, CDR2 SVGEGT. The V gene lost 6 bases and the J gene lost 7 bases, with 16 bases spanning the gap. CDR3 size: 13 residues. CDR3 in amino acids: CASSPRSLWEQYF. CDR3 nucleotide sequence: TGTGCCAGCAGCCCCCGGAGCCTGTGGGAGCAGTACTTC.

The V and J genes are TRBV15 and TRBJ1-1; possibly TRBD1 for D (5 bases). CDR1 LNHNV and CDR2 YYDKDF come from the germline V gene (reference sequence). V was cut by 3 bases and J by 1 base, with 6 bases left in between. The CDR3 totals 13 residues. The CDR3 DNA follows: TGTGCCACCAGCAGCAGGGAGAACACTGAAGCTTTCTTT. Amino acids: CATSSRENTEAFF.

CDR3 nucleotide sequence: TGTGCCAGCAGCCAAGAGGACAGCGGACCGCACGAGCAGTACTTC. It codes for CASSQEDSGPHEQYF. V gene TRBV4-2 combines with J gene TRBJ2-7; D is possibly TRBD1 (6 bases). V was shortened by 0 bases and J by 5 bases, with 14 bases between the two germline ends. There are 15 residues in the CDR3. Per the germline V gene, CDR1 is LGHNA and CDR2 is YNFKEQ.

This clonotype was detected only a few times. The chain uses TRBV7-9 and TRBJ2-3; D is perhaps TRBD1 or TRBD2 (5 bases each). Trimming left V 5 bases short and J 5 bases short, with 17 bases between. This CDR3 region has 15 residues. The germline V gene encodes CDR1 SEHNR and CDR2 FQNEAQ (reference sequence). CDR3 sequence: CASSPYGASVDTQYF. In nucleotides, the CDR3 is TGTGCCAGCAGCCCTTACGGGGCTTCCGTAGATACGCAGTATTTT. Combining the CDR3 with reference TRBV7-9 and TRBJ2-3 gives the whole variable domain DTGVSQNPRHKITKRGQNVTFRCDPISEHNRLYWYRQTLGQGPEFLTYFQNEAQLEKSRLLSDRFSAERPKGSFSTLEIQRTEQGDSAMYLCASSPYGASVDTQYFGPGTRLTVL.

This clonotype was seen at least ten times. The CDR3 is CASSPHQAGGWEQFF. CDR3 nucleotide sequence: TGTGCCAGCAGCCCGCACCAAGCGGGTGGTTGGGAGCAGTTCTTC. This chain uses TRBV12-3 or TRBV12-4 with TRBJ2-1; D is possibly TRBD2 (6 bases). The CDR3 runs 15 residues. Trimming removed 6 bases at V and 10 bases at J, with 22 bases between.

The chain joins TRBV2 to TRBJ2-1; no clear D. Germline V gene data show CDR1 as SNHLY and CDR2 as FYNNEI. V was trimmed by 1 base and J by 8 bases, leaving 15 bases between them. The CDR3 spans 15 residues. The CDR3 DNA is TGTGCCAGCAGTGAAGTGTCAGACATGGGTCATGAGCAGTTCTTC. Translation: CASSEVSDMGHEQFF.

The chain couples TRBV5-1 to TRBJ2-3, with 9 nucleotides matching TRBD1. The CDR3 contains 16 residues. Losses at the gene ends were 6 bases for V and 1 base for J; bases not matched to a gene: 9. The V gene's germline CDR1 is SGHRS and CDR2 YFSETQ. CDR3 sequence reads: CASTETGGGRTDTQYF. In nucleotides, the CDR3 is TGCGCCAGCACCGAGACAGGGGGGGGGCGCACAGATACGCAGTATTTT.

This clonotype has at least ten counts. The CDR3 region is CSAYLTGGGYEQYF. For the CDR3, the DNA is TGCAGTGCTTACCTTACAGGGGGTGGCTACGAGCAGTACTTC. The chain combines TRBV20-1 with TRBJ2-7, with 8 bases fitting TRBD1. CDR1 is DFQATT and CDR2 is SNEGSKA in the germline V gene (reference sequence). CDR3 length equals 14 residues. Trimming cost V 5 bases and J 3 bases; bases outside gene matches: 9.

This clonotype came up a few times. The chain carries TRBV12-3 or TRBV12-4 and TRBJ2-7; a weak D match, TRBD1 (6 bases). With 3 bases removed from V and 6 bases from J, the gap between germline ends came to 15 bases. CDR3 length equals 14 residues. The CDR3 sequence: CASSLGRGESEQYF. The CDR3 DNA is TGTGCCAGCAGTTTGGGCAGGGGCGAAAGCGAGCAGTACTTC.

Concerning this clonotype: With a much larger clone just one base away, this may be a read error. The rearrangement links TRBV20-1 to TRBJ2-1; 11 bases line up with TRBD2. Looked up from germline, CDR1 is DFQATT and CDR2 is SNEGSKA (reference sequence). The CDR3 length is 14 residues. CDR3 loop: CSARTSGSVNKQFF. CDR3 DNA sequence: TGCAGTGCTAGAACTAGCGGGAGTGTCAATAAGCAGTTCTTC.

Only one count was recorded for this clonotype. Relative to the germline gene, one junction end is altered; a read error may explain this. The V gene is TRBV7-2, the J gene TRBJ1-3; no reliable D call. CDR1 and CDR2 from the germline V gene are SGHTA and FQGNSA. The CDR3 covers 15 residues. This CDR3 is CAGSFQRSSGNTIYF. As DNA, the CDR3 is TGTGCCGGCAGCTTTCAGCGATCCTCTGGAAACACCATATATTTT.

The chain uses TRBV15 and TRBJ2-2, with 13 bases that match TRBD2. CDR3 length: 18 residues. Trimming at V came to 0 bases and at J to 8 bases, leaving 9 bases not matched to a gene. Germline V gene lookup returns CDR1 LNHNV and CDR2 YYDKDF (reference sequence). The CDR3 region is CATSRDLSGTSGTGELFF. The CDR3, as DNA: TGTGCCACCAGCAGAGATCTCTCCGGGACTAGCGGGACGGGGGAGCTGTTTTTT. The variable domain in full, completed from reference TRBV15 and TRBJ2-2, reads DAMVIQNPRYQVTQFGKPVTLSCSQTLNHNVMYWYQQKSSQAPKLLFHYYDKDFNNEADTPDNFQSRRPNTSFCFLDIRSPGLGDTAMYLCATSRDLSGTSGTGELFFGEGSRLTVL.

This clonotype was seen at least ten times. CDR3 nucleotide sequence: TGTGCCAGCAGCTTGCGGGCCACAGATACGCAGTATTTT. It encodes CASSLRATDTQYF. The V and J genes are TRBV5-6 and TRBJ2-3, with D unresolved. V lost 1 base and J lost 2, with 5 bases in between. CDR3 length equals 13 residues. CDR1 and CDR2 from the germline V gene are SGHDT and YYEEEE.

Ten or more counts support this clonotype. The chain combines TRBV7-2 with TRBJ2-7, with D perhaps matching TRBD2 (5 bases). Between the trimmed V and J ends, which lost 0 bases and 0 bases, there was a span of 9 bases. This CDR3 has 15 amino acids. Germline-derived CDR1 and CDR2 are SGHTA and FQGNSA. CDR3 sequence (DNA): TGTGCCAGCAGCTTAGCGGGAGAGAGCTCCTACGAGCAGTACTTC. Translation gives CASSLAGESSYEQYF.

This clonotype was detected only a few times. The chain is built from TRBV20-1 and TRBJ2-2, with 7 bases identical to TRBD1. In germline, CDR1 is DFQATT, CDR2 SNEGSKA (reference sequence). J was trimmed by 1 base and V by 2 bases; bases with no gene match: 7. This CDR3 contains 16 residues. The DNA of the CDR3 is TGCAGTGCTAGACGCAGACAGGGCATGAACACCGGGGAGCTGTTTTTT. Its translation is CSARRRQGMNTGELFF.

The chain uses TRBV18 and TRBJ2-1; TRBD1 aligns across 12 bases. The germline V gene encodes CDR1 KGHSH and CDR2 LQKENI. V lost 3 bases to trimming and J lost 2 bases; unmatched junction nucleotides: 5. This CDR3 contains 17 residues. The CDR3 loop is CASSPPGQGATYNEQFF. The CDR3 coding sequence is TGTGCCAGCTCACCGCCGGGACAGGGGGCCACCTACAATGAGCAGTTCTTC.

This clonotype was picked up many times. The gene calls are TRBV13 and TRBJ2-3; unclear D gene. Trimming shortened V by 5 bases and J by 4 bases, and 10 bases separated the two germline ends. The CDR3 totals 13 residues. Germline values: CDR1 PRHDT, CDR2 FYEKMQ (reference sequence). CDR3 protein: CASSRVGADTQYF. The CDR3 DNA follows: TGTGCCAGCAGCCGCGTTGGGGCAGATACGCAGTATTTT.

This clonotype was counted only a few times. The J gene is TRBJ2-7, the V gene TRBV29-1; possible D gene TRBD2, 6 bases. This CDR3 is built from 13 residues. Germline values: CDR1 SQVTM, CDR2 ANQGSEA. Between the trimmed V and J ends, which lost 7 bases and 2 bases, there was a span of 15 bases. In nucleotides, the CDR3 is TGCAGCGCCGCCCTAGCGCTTACCTACGAGCAGTACTTC. The encoded protein is CSAALALTYEQYF.

At least ten counts were recorded for this clonotype. The chain is built from TRBV4-2 and TRBJ2-3; TRBD1 might be the D (5 bases). V lost 1 base and J lost 2, with 13 bases in between. Germline V gene sequence: CDR1 LGHNA, CDR2 YNFKEQ. This CDR3 spans 16 amino acids. The CDR3 DNA reads TGTGCCAGCAGCCAAGCGTTCGGCAGGGACACAGATACGCAGTATTTT. Protein product: CASSQAFGRDTDTQYF.

This clonotype was observed a handful of times. V gene TRBV3-1 combines with J gene TRBJ2-1, with D possibly TRBD2 on 6 matching bases. Trimming removed 0 bases at V and 4 bases at J, with 13 bases between. CDR1 LGHDT and CDR2 YNNKEL come from the germline V gene (reference sequence). The CDR3 runs to 16 residues. The CDR3 protein is CASSQDGRETYNEQFF. The DNA for the CDR3 is TGTGCCAGCAGCCAAGATGGCCGGGAGACGTACAATGAGCAGTTCTTC.